This T cell receptor beta chain was recovered during a study of T cells after yellow fever vaccination. Whole-study context: For low cell numbers, libraries were made with SMART-Seq v4 Ultra Low Input.

This clonotype was observed a handful of times. CDR3 length equals 15 residues. The J segment lost 4 bases and the V segment lost 3 bases, leaving 6 bases of the junction unmatched. Germline V gene data show CDR1 as MNHEY and CDR2 as SVGAGI. TCRdb re-called the 5' RACE reads through MiXCR, storing one row per CDR3 protein. Among under 600,000 distinct CDR3 sequences listed, 21% were seen once. Sequenced material: PBMCs, taken 21 days after the first yellow fever vaccination. This sequence was found in a man aged 18 to 30 who received the YFV17D yellow fever vaccine. The chain employs TRBV6-5 and TRBJ2-3; 8 nucleotides match TRBD2. CDR3 loop: CASSYLAGRSDTQYF. CDR3 sequence (DNA): TGTGCCAGCAGTTATCTAGCGGGTCGGTCAGATACGCAGTATTTT.